These 32 T cell receptor beta chains were all obtained from the same sample, sequenced in a study of cytomegalovirus exposure and HLA in healthy donors. This PCR relied on a set of 60 Vbeta primers and 13 Jbeta primers. Assay used: immunoSEQ multiplex PCR; TCRdb lists only in-frame clones, some missing. The sample has 150,000 to 200,000 clones, approximately 82% seen once. The sequenced sample was PBMCs. These receptors were taken from a man in his forties in good health and CMV-seropositive.

This clone appeared a single time. The V gene is TRBV4-2, the J gene TRBJ1-2; D unclear. The germline V gene encodes CDR1 LGHNA and CDR2 YNFKEQ. The germline V and J ends were trimmed by 2 bases and 5 bases, with 15 bases remaining between them. The length of the CDR3 is 15 residues. The CDR3 is CASSQTESGRYGYTF. CDR3 bases: TGTGCCAGCAGCCAAACAGAGTCCGGGAGGTATGGCTACACCTTC.

A word on this clone: An end of the junction does not agree with germline; a read error may underlie this. The rearrangement links TRBV6-1 to TRBJ2-6, with a tentative D call TRBD1 (8 bases). Germline V lookup: CDR1 MNHNS, CDR2 SASEGT. The CDR3 is made up of 17 amino acids. Here the CDR3 DNA reads TGTGCCAGCAGTGTATACAGGGGGGGCTCTGGGGCCAACGGCCTGACTTTC. It codes for CASSVYRGGSGANGLTF.

This chain connects TRBV6-5 to TRBJ2-5; 7 bases fit TRBD2. Germline V gene lookup returns CDR1 MNHEY and CDR2 SVGAGI. J gave up 5 bases and V 6 bases, and 3 bases lay outside the gene matches. The CDR3 runs to 12 residues. This CDR3 is CASSGLGETQYF. The CDR3 DNA sequence: TGTGCCAGCAGCGGACTAGGGGAGACCCAGTACTTC.

This chain links TRBV10-1 with TRBJ2-2; D perhaps matches TRBD2 (5 bases). Germline V gives CDR1 WNHNN, CDR2 SYGVQD (reference sequence). The CDR3 spans 12 residues. The V end was cut by 6 bases, the J end by 7 bases, with 9 bases between. CDR3 in amino acids: CASSIAIGELFF. Here the CDR3 DNA reads TGCGCCAGCAGCATAGCGATCGGGGAGCTGTTTTTT.

CDR3 amino acids: CASSSPGQNTEAFF. CDR3 in DNA: TGTGCCAGCAGCTCCCCGGGACAGAACACTGAAGCTTTCTTT. V is TRBV7-6 and J is TRBJ1-1; D possibly corresponds to TRBD1 (6 bases). The V gene's germline CDR1 is SGHVS and CDR2 FNYEAQ. This CDR3 is 14 amino acids long. V lost 4 bases, J lost 1 base, and 10 bases lay in between. The full variable domain, in which reference TRBV7-6 and TRBJ1-1 provide the parts outside the CDR3, is GAGVSQSPRYKVTKRGQDVALRCDPISGHVSLYWYRQALGQGPEFLTYFNYEAQQDKSGLPNDRFSAERPEGSISTLTIQRTEQRDSAMYRCASSSPGQNTEAFFGQGTRLTVV.

The V call is TRBV6-5, the J call TRBJ1-2; the D is unclear. The V gene lost 0 bases and the J gene lost 6 bases, with 17 bases spanning the gap. Germline CDR1 and CDR2: MNHEY and SVGAGI. This CDR3 contains 16 residues. The CDR3 DNA reads as TGTGCCAGCAGTTACTCGTCCGGTAGTGACGGGGATGGCTACACCTTC. Residues: CASSYSSGSDGDGYTF.

The rearrangement links TRBV7-2 to TRBJ2-7; possibly TRBD2 for D (5 bases). CDR1 is SGHTA, CDR2 FQGNSA, per germline. The CDR3 contains 15 residues. V lost 1 base to trimming and J lost 0 bases, with 10 bases between them. The CDR3, as DNA: TGTGCCAGCAGCTTAGTACGGACTGCCTCCTACGAGCAGTACTTC. Protein product: CASSLVRTASYEQYF.

In this sample, this clone turned up a few times. The V call is TRBV2, the J call TRBJ2-7, with D possibly matching TRBD1 (5 bases). CDR1 and CDR2 (germline): SNHLY, FYNNEI. The CDR3 loop spans 15 amino acids. Trimming took off 3 bases at V and 1 base at J, with 13 bases between the two ends. DNA of the CDR3: TGTGCCAGCAGTGAGACGGCAGGGTGGTCCTACGAGCAGTACTTC. Protein sequence: CASSETAGWSYEQYF.

The chain employs TRBV27 and TRBJ2-3; 11 bases are a match to TRBD2. Germline V CDR1 and CDR2: MNHEY, SMNVEV (reference sequence). After removal of 2 bases from V and 4 bases from J, the junction contained 11 bases not matched to a gene. CDR3 length equals 18 residues. CDR3: CASSLRGLAGGGADTQYF. In DNA form, the CDR3 reads TGTGCCAGCAGTTTAAGGGGTTTAGCGGGAGGGGGGGCAGATACGCAGTATTTT.

The CDR3 protein is CASSLWTSGIYNEQFF. CDR3 DNA sequence: TGTGCCAGCAGCTTGTGGACTAGCGGGATATACAATGAGCAGTTCTTC. The chain couples TRBV5-4 to TRBJ2-1, with 12 bases identical to TRBD2. The trim removed 1 base at V and 4 bases at J, leaving 3 bases unmatched. Germline values: CDR1 SGHNT, CDR2 YYREEE (reference sequence). The CDR3 runs 16 residues.

This clone turned up a few times. The J gene is TRBJ2-1, the V gene TRBV11-2; the D gene is possibly TRBD2 (5 bases). V lost 6 bases, J lost 12 bases, and 15 bases lay in between. The CDR3 contains 12 residues. The germline V gene encodes CDR1 SGHAT and CDR2 FQNNGV. The CDR3 is CASSFTGFGQFF. The CDR3 DNA sequence: TGTGCCAGCAGTTTCACGGGATTTGGGCAGTTCTTC.

The chain uses TRBV11-2 and TRBJ2-7; no clear D. CDR1 and CDR2 from the germline V gene are SGHAT and FQNNGV. The CDR3 has 14 amino acids. Trimming shortened V by 2 bases and J by 2 bases, and 10 bases separated the two germline ends. This CDR3 reads CASSLNGVTYEQYF. DNA of the CDR3: TGTGCCAGCAGCTTAAACGGAGTCACCTACGAGCAGTACTTC.

The chain employs TRBV18 and TRBJ1-1; D perhaps matches TRBD1 (6 bases). CDR1 and CDR2 from the germline V gene are KGHSH and LQKENI. The CDR3 spans 15 residues. V was cut by 5 bases and J by 4 bases, with 17 bases left in between. The CDR3 loop is CASSTYRAGRTEAFF. The CDR3 region has the DNA TGTGCCAGCTCAACATACAGGGCAGGTCGCACTGAAGCTTTCTTT.

This clone has a single count. J is TRBJ2-1 and V is TRBV16; 10 nucleotides align to TRBD2. V lost 4 bases, J lost 6 bases, and 6 bases stayed unmatched. The CDR3 runs to 15 residues. Germline V CDR1 and CDR2: KGHSY, FQNENV. The CDR3 loop is CASSPRGLASNEQFF. CDR3 DNA: TGTGCCAGCAGCCCGCGGGGACTAGCGAGCAATGAGCAGTTCTTC.

The genes are TRBV7-3 and TRBJ2-5; 9 bases map to TRBD1. The length of the CDR3 is 16 residues. Germline values: CDR1 SGHTA, CDR2 FQGTGA. V shed 2 bases and J 2 bases; nucleotides not matched to a gene: 6. The CDR3 DNA follows: TGTGCCAGCAGCTTAGTAGGGACAGGGCTTCAAGAGACCCAGTACTTC. It yields the protein CASSLVGTGLQETQYF.

The rearrangement uses TRBV9 and TRBJ2-1; 11 bases fit TRBD2. This CDR3 region has 19 residues. Germline loops: CDR1 SGDLS, CDR2 YYNGEE. J gave up 4 bases and V 4 bases, and 16 bases lay outside the gene matches. The CDR3, as DNA: TGTGCCAGCAGCTTACATGCCGGGACTAGCGGAGGGGGGTACAATGAGCAGTTCTTC. Protein sequence: CASSLHAGTSGGGYNEQFF.

The chain carries TRBV5-1 and TRBJ2-3; 9 bases line up with TRBD2. V lost 4 bases to trimming and J lost 5 bases; unmatched junction nucleotides: 5. From germline, CDR1 is SGHRS and CDR2 YFSETQ. CDR3 length: 14 residues. The DNA of the CDR3 is TGCGCCAGCAGCGGCGGGGGGGCAGGAGATACGCAGTATTTT. Encoded protein: CASSGGGAGDTQYF.

The chain couples TRBV7-8 to TRBJ2-1, with a tentative D call TRBD2 (5 bases). Germline CDR1 SGHVS, CDR2 FQNEAQ. CDR3 length: 14 amino acids. V was cut by 4 bases and J by 4 bases, with 11 bases left in between. CDR3 amino acids: CASSSNGLYNEQFF. The CDR3 region has the DNA TGTGCCAGCAGCTCGAACGGACTGTACAATGAGCAGTTCTTC.

This rearrangement joins TRBV6-1 to TRBJ1-5, with D unclear. V gave up 7 bases and J gave up 5 bases, with 12 bases separating them. The length of the CDR3 is 13 residues. Germline loops: CDR1 MNHNS, CDR2 SASEGT. This chain's CDR3 is CASIEAGYQPQHF. CDR3 bases: TGTGCCAGCATTGAGGCGGGATATCAGCCCCAGCATTTT.

The chain combines TRBV21-1 with TRBJ2-7; the D call in the table, TRBD2, was not verified against the DNA. TRBV21-1 is described as a pseudogene. CDR3 size: 15 residues. CDR3 sequence reads: CASSKMGRPLREQYF. The CDR3, as DNA: TGTGCCAGCAGCAAAATGGGGAGGCCCTTAAGGGAGCAGTACTTC.

This chain uses TRBV18 with TRBJ1-4, with D unresolved. The germline gives CDR1 KGHSH, CDR2 LQKENI. The V end was cut by 3 bases, the J end by 4 bases, with 12 bases between. CDR3 size: 15 residues. The CDR3: CASSPLEARNEKLFF. CDR3 nucleotides: TGTGCCAGCTCACCTCTTGAGGCCCGTAATGAAAAACTGTTTTTT.

The DNA for the CDR3 is TGCAGCGTGGGAAACCTAGCGGGAGGATTCTACGAGCAGTACTTC. Amino acid sequence: CSVGNLAGGFYEQYF. This chain joins TRBV29-1 and TRBJ2-7; 11 nucleotides line up with TRBD2. CDR1 and CDR2 (germline): SQVTM, ANQGSEA. Losses at the gene ends were 6 bases for V and 3 bases for J; bases not matched to a gene: 10. This CDR3 spans 15 amino acids.

This clone appeared a few times. The V gene is TRBV29-1, the J gene TRBJ1-1; D call uncertain. CDR3 length equals 12 residues. The germline V and J ends were trimmed by 2 bases and 11 bases, with 15 bases remaining between them. The germline V gene has CDR1 SQVTM and CDR2 ANQGSEA. The CDR3 is CSVELIGDSAFF. The CDR3 DNA reads TGCAGCGTTGAATTGATAGGCGACTCGGCTTTCTTT.

The genes are TRBV2 and TRBJ2-1; 7 bases match TRBD2. This CDR3 comprises 17 residues. Germline V gives CDR1 SNHLY, CDR2 FYNNEI. J was trimmed by 5 bases and V by 1 base; bases with no gene match: 11. The DNA for the CDR3 is TGTGCCAGCAGTGAAGAACCCCACCGGGAGGCTCACAATGAGCAGTTCTTC. As protein: CASSEEPHREAHNEQFF. Full variable domain (outside the CDR3, taken from reference TRBV2 and TRBJ2-1): EPEVTQTPSHQVTQMGQEVILRCVPISNHLYFYWYRQILGQKVEFLVSFYNNEISEKSEIFDDQFSVERPDGSNFTLKIRSTKLEDSAMYFCASSEEPHREAHNEQFFGPGTRLTVL.

This clone was seen just once. This rearrangement joins TRBV9 to TRBJ1-6; TRBD1 matches at 8 bases. Germline V gives CDR1 SGDLS, CDR2 YYNGEE. J was trimmed by 10 bases and V by 2 bases; bases with no gene match: 8. CDR3 size: 15 residues. In DNA form, the CDR3 reads TGTGCCAGCAGCGTGAGTACAGGGGGTCAATCACCCCTCCACTTT. Amino acid sequence: CASSVSTGGQSPLHF.

The J gene is TRBJ2-7, the V gene TRBV5-1; 9 bases fit TRBD1. The germline V gene encodes CDR1 SGHRS and CDR2 YFSETQ. V shed 5 bases and J 3 bases; nucleotides not matched to a gene: 9. The length of the CDR3 is 15 residues. Here the CDR3 DNA reads TGCGCCAGCAGTCAACAGGGGGCGCGAGACTACGAGCAGTACTTC. Amino acids: CASSQQGARDYEQYF.

The chain links TRBV27 to TRBJ1-2, with TRBD1 matching over 10 bases. V lost 4 bases, J lost 4 bases, and 3 bases stayed unmatched. The CDR3 contains 14 residues. Germline V lookup: CDR1 MNHEY, CDR2 SMNVEV (reference sequence). The CDR3 spells CASSSGQGGYGYTF. CDR3 sequence (DNA): TGTGCCAGCAGTTCAGGACAGGGGGGCTATGGCTACACCTTC.

V usage is TRBV2 and J usage is TRBJ2-7, with a possible D match to TRBD2 (7 bases). V lost 8 bases and J lost 6, with 17 bases in between. Germline-derived CDR1 and CDR2 are SNHLY and FYNNEI. The CDR3 sequence is 13 residues long. The CDR3 DNA reads TGTGCCAGCCTGGGGGCAGGGAGGGCCGAGCAGTACTTC. Translated, it gives CASLGAGRAEQYF.

The CDR3 spells CASSRSQRGLSSYNEQFF. CDR3 nucleotide sequence: TGTGCCAGCAGCCGGTCACAAAGGGGGCTGAGCTCCTACAATGAGCAGTTCTTC. The V gene is TRBV7-2, the J gene TRBJ2-1, with 7 positions matching TRBD1. V was clipped by 5 bases and J by 0 bases; unmatched bases: 13. The CDR3 extends over 18 amino acids. Per the germline V gene, CDR1 is SGHTA and CDR2 is FQGNSA.

J is TRBJ2-2 and V is TRBV27; D gene unclear. Trimming took 5 bases from V and 4 from J, leaving 5 bases between them. CDR1 MNHEY and CDR2 SMNVEV come from the germline V gene (reference sequence). The CDR3 is 12 amino acids. As DNA, the CDR3 is TGTGCCAGCAGTGAGCCCACCGGGGAGCTGTTTTTT. This codes for CASSEPTGELFF.

The rearrangement joins TRBV28 to TRBJ2-1; tentatively, D is TRBD2 (6 bases). Trimming removed 2 bases at V and 6 bases at J, with 17 bases between. The length of the CDR3 is 16 residues. The germline V gene encodes CDR1 MDHEN and CDR2 SYDVKM. CDR3 protein: CASSLGAPDYGNEQFF. The CDR3 bases are TGTGCCAGCAGTTTAGGAGCCCCGGACTATGGCAATGAGCAGTTCTTC.

J is TRBJ2-2 and V is TRBV18; D uncertain. Germline V gene sequence: CDR1 KGHSH, CDR2 LQKENI. This CDR3 region has 14 residues. The V end lost 3 bases, the J end lost 5 bases, and 10 bases lay between the germline ends. This CDR3 is CASSPPRQTGELFF. The CDR3 nucleotides are TGTGCCAGCTCACCGCCCAGGCAGACCGGGGAGCTGTTTTTT.